This TCR beta chain was captured in a study of shared clonotypes between healthy human individuals. The overall study: Researchers drew samples from two women and a few men aged 18 to 49.

V was cut by 0 bases and J by 3 bases, with 18 bases left in between. Germline loops: CDR1 SGHTA, CDR2 FQGNSA. This CDR3 spans 17 amino acids. Sequencing used immunoSEQ multiplex PCR; TCRdb keeps in-frame clones, though not all of them. The sample consists of roughly 1,500,000 clones, approximately 98% of them appearing once. The sequencing sample was made of naive CD4+ T cells sorted from blood. Subset described: CD45RA+ positively selected. The receptor was derived from a young man in good health. V usage is TRBV7-2 and J usage is TRBJ2-7; a weak D match, TRBD1 (7 bases). In DNA form, the CDR3 reads TGTGCCAGCAGCTTAGCGCAGGCAGGGGGGAGGCGCTACGAGCAGTACTTC. Its translation: CASSLAQAGGRRYEQYF.